These 3 T cell receptor beta chains were sequenced from one sample in a study of control samples from healthy donors and cancer patients. Assay: immunoSEQ multiplex PCR; the TCRdb copy retains only in-frame clones and omits some. This sample has under 300,000 clones; around 79% occur once, and the top ten carry less than 15%. Material: PBMCs. All receptors come from an older woman with lung cancer.

The V and J genes are TRBV5-1 and TRBJ2-3; the match to TRBD1 covers 7 bases. Germline V gene data show CDR1 as SGHRS and CDR2 as YFSETQ. V was clipped by 1 base and J by 5 bases; unmatched bases: 7. The CDR3 covers 15 residues. CDR3 residues: CASSLFPGGLDTQYF. CDR3 bases: TGCGCCAGCAGCTTGTTCCCAGGGGGTTTAGATACGCAGTATTTT.

This clone was observed a single time. V is TRBV5-1 and J is TRBJ2-5; perhaps TRBD2 as D (5 bases). Per germline, CDR1 SGHRS and CDR2 YFSETQ. V was clipped by 6 bases and J by 5 bases, with 14 bases between them. There are 13 residues in the CDR3. The CDR3 DNA reads TGCGCCAGCAAGACGGGGTCGGAGGAGACCCAGTACTTC. Translation: CASKTGSEETQYF.

This clone was counted once. V and J are TRBV13 and TRBJ2-2; no definite D call. The length of the CDR3 is 14 residues. Trimming stripped 1 base from V and 2 bases from J, with 5 bases between. The germline V gene has CDR1 PRHDT and CDR2 FYEKMQ (reference sequence). The CDR3 sequence: CASSLDGNTGELFF. The CDR3 nucleotides read TGTGCCAGCAGCTTAGATGGCAACACCGGGGAGCTGTTTTTT.